A single sample gave rise to the 17 T cell receptor beta chains below, sequenced in a study of T cell responses to AZD1222 COVID-19 vaccine. The table came from immunoSEQ multiplex PCR; TCRdb's copy has only in-frame clones and leaves some out. The sample has about 160,000 clones, less than 95% seen once. The specimen comprised peripheral blood, sampled on day 0 of AZD1222 vaccination. The receptor source for this set is an adult in good health.

The rearrangement joins TRBV5-1 to TRBJ2-7, with TRBD2 identical over 11 bases. This CDR3 comprises 18 residues. J was trimmed by 0 bases and V by 0 bases; bases with no gene match: 8. The germline V gene has CDR1 SGHRS and CDR2 YFSETQ. The CDR3 DNA follows: TGCGCCAGCAGCTTGGAGGGTAGCGGGAGGGCTAGCTCCTACGAGCAGTACTTC. Encoded protein: CASSLEGSGRASSYEQYF.

For this clone: Additional DNA sequences in this sample encode the identical CDR3. This rearrangement joins TRBV28 to TRBJ1-2, with D unresolved. Germline assignment: CDR1 MDHEN and CDR2 SYDVKM. Trimming left V 6 bases short and J 2 bases short, with 4 bases between. CDR3 length: 11 amino acids. The CDR3 region has the DNA TGTGCCAGCAGCCCGAACTATGGCTACACCTTC. This encodes CASSPNYGYTF.

The CDR3 DNA reads TGTGCCAGCAGCCAACAGATAAACACCGGGGAGCTGTTTTTT. Protein: CASSQQINTGELFF. The rearrangement links TRBV14 to TRBJ2-2; D uncertain. The V and J ends lost 2 bases and 2 bases respectively, with 6 bases between them. The CDR3 loop spans 14 amino acids. CDR1 and CDR2 from the germline V gene are SGHDN and FVKESK.

The chain recombines TRBV2 with TRBJ1-1; the match to TRBD1 covers 9 bases. The CDR3 is 14 residues long. In germline, CDR1 is SNHLY, CDR2 FYNNEI. V lost 6 bases to trimming and J lost 0 bases; unmatched junction nucleotides: 2. This CDR3 is CASSRQGVNTEAFF. The CDR3 bases are TGTGCCAGCAGCCGACAGGGGGTGAACACTGAAGCTTTCTTT.

The chain combines TRBV7-9 with TRBJ1-2; D might be TRBD1 (5 bases). Trimming cost V 5 bases and J 3 bases, with 13 bases left between them. The length of the CDR3 is 14 residues. Germline lookup yields CDR1 SEHNR and CDR2 FQNEAQ (reference sequence). CDR3 loop: CASSTRDGHYGYTF. DNA of the CDR3: TGTGCCAGCAGCACCCGGGACGGACACTATGGCTACACCTTC.

This chain links TRBV19 with TRBJ1-2, with a possible D match to TRBD1 (5 bases). The V gene lost 6 bases and the J gene lost 5 bases, with 13 bases spanning the gap. This CDR3 is built from 13 residues. Germline lookup yields CDR1 LNHDA and CDR2 SQIVND (reference sequence). The CDR3 DNA reads as TGTGCCAGTAGGCCGACAGCCCAATATGGCTACACCTTC. Its translation is CASRPTAQYGYTF. Full variable domain (missing parts from reference TRBV19 and TRBJ1-2): DGGITQSPKYLFRKEGQNVTLSCEQNLNHDAMYWYRQDPGQGLRLIYYSQIVNDFQKGDIAEGYSVSREKKESFPLTVTSAQKNPTAFYLCASRPTAQYGYTFGSGTRLTVV.

Here the CDR3 DNA reads TGTGCCAGCAGCCCCGACGGTAGCGGGAGGTGGTTCGAGCAGTACTTC. It translates to CASSPDGSGRWFEQYF. The chain employs TRBV3-1 (or the pseudogene TRBV3-2) and TRBJ2-7, with 10 positions matching TRBD2. The V gene end was trimmed by 4 bases and the J gene end by 6 bases; junction bases not matched to a gene: 12. In germline, CDR1 is LGHDT, CDR2 YNNKEL (reference sequence). CDR3 length equals 16 residues.

The V gene is TRBV19, the J gene TRBJ1-2; possibly TRBD1 for D (5 bases). In germline, CDR1 is LNHDA, CDR2 SQIVND (reference sequence). Trimming shortened V by 3 bases and J by 8 bases, and 22 bases separated the two germline ends. This CDR3 is 16 amino acids long. The CDR3 nucleotides are TGTGCCAGTAGTATCCGGGACGGGGGGGGTCGTCACGGCTACACCTTC. Protein product: CASSIRDGGGRHGYTF.

The V and J genes are TRBV19 and TRBJ2-5; TRBD1 is a possible D gene (5 bases). This CDR3 region has 14 residues. Germline V gives CDR1 LNHDA, CDR2 SQIVND (reference sequence). The V gene lost 7 bases and the J gene lost 1 base, with 13 bases spanning the gap. The CDR3 reads CASKVREAQETQYF. In DNA, the CDR3 is TGTGCCAGTAAGGTCAGGGAAGCCCAAGAGACCCAGTACTTC.

The sample holds one count of this clone. The chain joins TRBV11-3 to TRBJ2-3; D call uncertain. The CDR3 contains 13 residues. V was pared by 5 bases and J by 4 bases, with 10 bases between. CDR1 and CDR2 (germline): SGHNT, YENEEA. The CDR3 spells CASSLWVADTQYF. The CDR3 DNA is TGTGCCAGCAGCCTCTGGGTAGCAGATACGCAGTATTTT.

This chain joins TRBV6-5 and TRBJ2-7; 7 bases are shared with TRBD1. Trimming removed 2 bases from V and 3 bases from J; junction bases left unmatched: 7. The CDR3 is made up of 15 amino acids. Germline CDR1 reads MNHEY; CDR2 reads SVGAGI. The CDR3 spells CASSYIGTVVYEQYF. The DNA of the CDR3 is TGTGCCAGCAGTTACATCGGGACAGTTGTCTACGAGCAGTACTTC.

The chain links TRBV11-3 to TRBJ2-7; D is possibly TRBD2 (6 bases). This CDR3 has 16 residues. The V end lost 5 bases, the J end lost 4 bases, and 21 bases lay between the germline ends. CDR1 and CDR2 (germline): SGHNT, YENEEA. DNA of the CDR3: TGTGCCAGCAGCCCTCGCGTAGGCGGGATGAAGTACGAGCAGTACTTC. Amino acid sequence: CASSPRVGGMKYEQYF.

V is TRBV10-3 and J is TRBJ1-5; D gene unclear. The V end was cut by 6 bases, the J end by 4 bases, with 10 bases between. CDR1 ENHRY and CDR2 SYGVKD come from the germline V gene. The CDR3 extends over 13 amino acids. The chain's CDR3 is CAIRVNLNQPQHF. DNA of the CDR3: TGTGCCATCAGAGTCAACCTTAATCAGCCCCAGCATTTT.

The chain carries TRBV30 and TRBJ1-2, with 11 bases aligning to TRBD1. This CDR3 is built from 14 residues. Germline CDR1 reads GTSNPN; CDR2 reads SVGIG (reference sequence). V lost 1 base to trimming and J lost 4 bases; unmatched junction nucleotides: 2. The CDR3 sequence is CAWSGDRGFYGYTF. The DNA of the CDR3 is TGTGCCTGGAGTGGGGACAGGGGGTTCTATGGCTACACCTTC.

The V gene is TRBV9, the J gene TRBJ2-7; D may be TRBD1 (5 bases). The V end was cut by 4 bases, the J end by 2 bases, with 13 bases between. The CDR3 is 14 residues long. Germline lookup yields CDR1 SGDLS and CDR2 YYNGEE. CDR3 sequence: CASSLQEGPYEQYF. The CDR3 bases are TGTGCCAGCAGCCTACAGGAAGGGCCCTACGAGCAGTACTTC.

The chain links TRBV5-8 to TRBJ2-7; D is ambiguous. The length of the CDR3 is 15 residues. Germline CDR1 is SGHTS and CDR2 is YDEGEE. With 1 base removed from V and 3 bases from J, the gap between germline ends came to 14 bases. CDR3 sequence (DNA): TGTGCCAGCAGCTTGACGAGAGCACCCCACTACGAGCAGTACTTC. Amino acids: CASSLTRAPHYEQYF.

The chain couples TRBV3-1 (or the pseudogene TRBV3-2) to TRBJ1-5; 9 nucleotides align to TRBD1. Germline trimming cut 4 bases from V and 6 bases from J; bases unmatched to any gene: 7. Germline assignment: CDR1 LGHDT and CDR2 YNNKEL (reference sequence). The CDR3 sequence is 15 residues long. The CDR3 loop is CASSLQGAPGQPQHF. CDR3 DNA sequence: TGTGCCAGCAGCCTACAGGGGGCGCCCGGTCAGCCCCAGCATTTT.